This T cell receptor beta chain is from a study of control samples from healthy donors and cancer patients. V dropped 7 bases and J dropped 1 base, with 14 bases sitting between them. In germline, CDR1 is MNHEY, CDR2 SVGAGI. The CDR3 sequence is 14 residues long. Here immunoSEQ multiplex PCR was the method, and the copy in TCRdb shows in-frame clones only, minus some. The repertoire has under 100,000 clones, approximately 93% of them found once; the top ten carry about 1.5%. With respect to this clone: The sample holds other DNA sequences that translate to the same CDR3.

Source material: blood. This TCR was sampled from a woman aged 30 to 39 in good health. The chain couples TRBV6-5 to TRBJ2-7; perhaps D is TRBD1 or TRBD2 (5 bases each). The CDR3 loop is CASNPGQLSYEQYF. The CDR3 nucleotides are TGTGCCAGCAATCCGGGGCAGTTGTCCTACGAGCAGTACTTC.